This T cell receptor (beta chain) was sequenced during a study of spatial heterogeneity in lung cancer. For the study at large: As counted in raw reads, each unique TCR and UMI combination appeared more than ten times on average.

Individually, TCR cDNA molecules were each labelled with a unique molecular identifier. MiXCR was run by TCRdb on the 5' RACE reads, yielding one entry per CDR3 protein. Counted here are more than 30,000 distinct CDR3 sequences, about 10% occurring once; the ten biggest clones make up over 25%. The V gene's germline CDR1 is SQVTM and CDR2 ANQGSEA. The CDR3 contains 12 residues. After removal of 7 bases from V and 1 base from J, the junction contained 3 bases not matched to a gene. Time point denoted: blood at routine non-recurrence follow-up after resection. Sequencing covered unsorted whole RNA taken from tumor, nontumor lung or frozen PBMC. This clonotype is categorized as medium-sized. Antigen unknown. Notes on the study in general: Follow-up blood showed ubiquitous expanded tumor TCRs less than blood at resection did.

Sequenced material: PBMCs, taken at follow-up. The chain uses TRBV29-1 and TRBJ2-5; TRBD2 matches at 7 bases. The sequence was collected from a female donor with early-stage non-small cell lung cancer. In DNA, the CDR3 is TGCAGCGGGCAGCGGGGCCAAGAGACCCAGTACTTC. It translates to CSGQRGQETQYF. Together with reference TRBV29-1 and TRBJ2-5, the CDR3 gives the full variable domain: SAVISQKPSRDICQRGTSLTIQCQVDSQVTMMFWYRQQPGQSLTLIATANQGSEATYESGFVIDKFPISRPNLTFSTLTVSNMSPEDSSIYLCSGQRGQETQYFGPGTRLLVL.